Listed below are T cell receptor beta chains from one sample, sequenced in a study of blood T cell repertoires in COVID-19. Sequencing used immunoSEQ multiplex PCR; TCRdb keeps in-frame clones, though not all of them. This sample carries 300,000 to 450,000 clones, around 87% of them seen once, and the ten largest clones take approximately 1%. The specimen sequenced was PBMCs or T cells enriched from blood (not recorded which). Source of these receptors: a man between 18 and 29 years old who had recovered from COVID-19. The CDR3 runs from the conserved cysteine through the conserved F or W. Fields, in order: D gene, V gene, J gene, clone size, CDR3 DNA, CDR3 protein. A D gene is named only where the DNA matches it firmly. The size entry is marked missing in some rows and otherwise reads once, few, many or a size class.

TRBD1	TRBV3-1/TRBV3-2	TRBJ1-1	-	TGTGCCAGCAGCTCCGGGACAGGGGCCGTAGGGGCTTTCTTT	CASSSGTGAVGAFF
-	TRBV18	TRBJ1-2	-	TGTGCCAGCTCACCACCATCCGGTGTTGGCTACACCTTC	CASSPPSGVGYTF
-	TRBV2	TRBJ2-1	-	TGTGCCAGCGATTCTCGTAGCTCCTACAATGAGCAGTTCTTC	CASDSRSSYNEQFF
-	TRBV28	TRBJ1-1	-	TGTGCCAGCAGACAGGGCGGGGGCACTGAAGCTTTCTTT	CASRQGGGTEAFF
TRBD1	TRBV27	TRBJ1-1	-	TGTGCCAGCAGTATAGAGGGGACAGTGAACACTGAAGCTTTCTTT	CASSIEGTVNTEAFF
-	TRBV6-5	TRBJ1-6	-	TGTGCCAGCAGTTACGGGGGGTCCGGTAATTCACCCCTCCACTTT	CASSYGGSGNSPLHF
TRBD1	TRBV5-1	TRBJ2-1	few	TGCGCCAGCAGCGTTGGGACAGGGGGGTTCAATGAGCAGTTCTTC	CASSVGTGGFNEQFF
TRBD1	TRBV2	TRBJ1-5	-	TGTGCCAGCAGTAGACAGGGGTCTGGCAATCAGCCCCAGCATTTT	CASSRQGSGNQPQHF
TRBD1	TRBV27	TRBJ1-1	once	TGTGCCAGCAGGCGAGGTGGGACAGGATACACTGAAGCTTTCTTT	CASRRGGTGYTEAFF
-	TRBV28	TRBJ1-2	-	TGTGCCAGCAGTTCAACAGCTAACTATGGCTACACCTTC	CASSSTANYGYTF
TRBD1	TRBV3-1/TRBV3-2	TRBJ1-6	-	TGTGCCAGCAGCCAAGGGGACAGGGATGGTTCACCCCTCCACTTT	CASSQGDRDGSPLHF